This T cell receptor (beta chain) appears in the sequencing data of a study of T cells in Graves' hyperthyroidism and ophthalmopathy. The V gene lost 3 bases and the J gene lost 4 bases, with 16 bases spanning the gap. This CDR3 is 16 amino acids long. Germline V lookup: CDR1 SGHAT, CDR2 FQNNGV. Each patient was aged 18 to 65 and had newly diagnosed hyperthyroidism of under 2 months' duration. At least ten counts were recorded for this clonotype. Its antigen remains unidentified. Findings of the study overall: Ophthalmopathy, which appeared later, was predicted by the model a median around 6 months before onset. By a 13 V-J model, ophthalmopathy was set apart from stable hyperthyroidism. Clonotypes that were expanded in thyroid above 0.001 mostly appeared in blood too.

Authors of the study amplified TCR beta CDR3 regions from RNA transcripts. TCR CDR3 underwent first-round RT-PCR with the HTBI primer set. TCRdb redid the calling of the multiplex PCR reads with MiXCR, one entry per CDR3 protein. The sample has 300,000 to 350,000 distinct CDR3 sequences, approximately 15% seen once. Sequencing input: blood. The TCR was taken from a woman younger than 45 with Graves' hyperthyroidism. This sequence joins TRBV11-2 and TRBJ2-1, with D hard to call. The CDR3 region has the DNA TGTGCCAGCAGCTTTGACTCGACGGTACCGTACAATGAGCAGTTCTTC. Its protein product is CASSFDSTVPYNEQFF.